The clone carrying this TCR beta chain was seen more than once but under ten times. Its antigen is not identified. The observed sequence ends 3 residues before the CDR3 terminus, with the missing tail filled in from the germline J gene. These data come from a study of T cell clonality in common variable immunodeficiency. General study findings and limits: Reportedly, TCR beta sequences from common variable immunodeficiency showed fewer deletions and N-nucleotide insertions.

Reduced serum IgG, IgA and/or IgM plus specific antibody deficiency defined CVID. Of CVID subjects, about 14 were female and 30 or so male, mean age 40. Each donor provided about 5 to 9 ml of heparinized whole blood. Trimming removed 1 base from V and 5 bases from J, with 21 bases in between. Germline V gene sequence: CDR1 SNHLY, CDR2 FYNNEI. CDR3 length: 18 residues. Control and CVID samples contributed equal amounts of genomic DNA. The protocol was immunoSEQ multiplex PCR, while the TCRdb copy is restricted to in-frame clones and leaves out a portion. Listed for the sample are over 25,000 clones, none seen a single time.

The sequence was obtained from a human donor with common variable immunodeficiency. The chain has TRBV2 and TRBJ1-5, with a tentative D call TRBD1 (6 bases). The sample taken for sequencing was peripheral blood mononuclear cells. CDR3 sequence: CASSEGRGGAKIYQPQHF. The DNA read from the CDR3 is TGTGCCAGCAGTGAAGGGCGCGGGGGGGCTAAGATTTATCAGCCC.